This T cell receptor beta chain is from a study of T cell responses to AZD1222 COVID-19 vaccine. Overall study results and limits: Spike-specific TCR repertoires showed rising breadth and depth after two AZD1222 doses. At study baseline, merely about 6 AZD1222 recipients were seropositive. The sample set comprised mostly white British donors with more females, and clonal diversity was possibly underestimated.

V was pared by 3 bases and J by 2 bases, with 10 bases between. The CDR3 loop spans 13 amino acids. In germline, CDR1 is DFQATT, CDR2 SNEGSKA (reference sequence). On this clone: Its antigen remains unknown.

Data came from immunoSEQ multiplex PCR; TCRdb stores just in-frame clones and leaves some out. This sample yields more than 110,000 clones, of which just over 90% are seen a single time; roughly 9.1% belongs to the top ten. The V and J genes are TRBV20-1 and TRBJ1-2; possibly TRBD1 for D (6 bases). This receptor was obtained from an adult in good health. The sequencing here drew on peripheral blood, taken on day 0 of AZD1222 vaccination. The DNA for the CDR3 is TGCAGTGCTAGTTCGGGGGCAAACTATGGCTACACCTTC. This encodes CSASSGANYGYTF.